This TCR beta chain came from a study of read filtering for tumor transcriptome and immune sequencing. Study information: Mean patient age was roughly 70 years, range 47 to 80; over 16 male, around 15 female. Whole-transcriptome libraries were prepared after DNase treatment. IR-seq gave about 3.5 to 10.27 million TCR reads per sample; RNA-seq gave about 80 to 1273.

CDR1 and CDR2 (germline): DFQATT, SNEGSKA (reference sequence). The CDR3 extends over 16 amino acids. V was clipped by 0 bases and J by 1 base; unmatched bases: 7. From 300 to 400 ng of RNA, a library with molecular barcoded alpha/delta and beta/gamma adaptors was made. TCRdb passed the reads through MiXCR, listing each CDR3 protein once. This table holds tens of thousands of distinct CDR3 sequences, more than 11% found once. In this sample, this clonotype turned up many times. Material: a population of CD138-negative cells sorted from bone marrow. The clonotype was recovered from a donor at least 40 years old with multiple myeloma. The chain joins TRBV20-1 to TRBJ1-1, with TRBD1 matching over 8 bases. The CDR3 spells CSARDLAGGRNTEAFF. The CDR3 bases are TGCAGTGCTAGAGATCTGGCAGGGGGCCGGAACACTGAAGCTTTCTTT.